The next 17 T cell receptor beta chains were all read from a single sample in a study of blood T cells in healthy people across ages. It was with a sample-barcoded 5' primer and a J-beta primer mix that a second PCR of about 7 to 12 cycles was run. A single record per CDR3 protein comes from TCRdb applying MiXCR to the 5' RACE reads. The top ten clones hold around 12% of a sample with 950,000 to 1,200,000 distinct CDR3 sequences, roughly two fifths of them seen once. The source material was blood. These receptors were collected from a man aged 18 to 29 in good health.

The chain recombines TRBV9 with TRBJ2-1; possibly TRBD2 for D (7 bases). The ends were cut back, 0 bases at V and 7 bases at J, with 17 bases in the middle. Per the germline V gene, CDR1 is SGDLS and CDR2 is YYNGEE. The CDR3 spans 16 residues. The CDR3 loop reads CASSVGAAGAGNEQFF. In DNA form, the CDR3 reads TGTGCCAGCAGCGTAGGCGCGGCGGGGGCGGGAAATGAGCAGTTCTTC.

This clonotype was detected only a few times. The chain combines TRBV6-2 or TRBV6-3 with TRBJ1-5; unclear D gene. V lost 5 bases and J lost 0, with 11 bases in between. This CDR3 spans 15 amino acids. Germline V gene lookup returns CDR1 MNHEY and CDR2 SVGEGT. The CDR3 loop reads CASSTGRGSNQPQHF. As DNA, the CDR3 is TGTGCCAGCAGTACCGGGCGGGGTAGCAATCAGCCCCAGCATTTT.

This rearrangement joins TRBV20-1 to TRBJ2-5, with a possible D match to TRBD2 (5 bases). With 0 bases removed from V and 7 bases from J, the gap between germline ends came to 15 bases. Germline V gene data show CDR1 as DFQATT and CDR2 as SNEGSKA (reference sequence). The CDR3 runs to 14 residues. The DNA of the CDR3 is TGCAGTGCTAGAGACGGGGATCGTCCCAGGACCCAGTACTTC. Translated, it gives CSARDGDRPRTQYF.

The chain carries TRBV20-1 and TRBJ1-1, with 9 bases matching TRBD1. There are 16 residues in the CDR3. Germline loops: CDR1 DFQATT, CDR2 SNEGSKA (reference sequence). J gave up 1 base and V 0 bases, and 6 bases lay outside the gene matches. The CDR3 DNA reads TGCAGTGCTAGAGATCGGTGGGGACAGGGGAACACTGAAGCTTTCTTT. It is translated as CSARDRWGQGNTEAFF.

The chain uses TRBV28 and TRBJ1-5; D is undetermined. V dropped 3 bases and J dropped 0 bases, with 9 bases sitting between them. There are 15 residues in the CDR3. Germline lookup yields CDR1 MDHEN and CDR2 SYDVKM. CDR3 nucleotide sequence: TGTGCCAGCAGTTTTCCCCTGAATAGCAATCAGCCCCAGCATTTT. This codes for CASSFPLNSNQPQHF. The full variable domain, its missing parts supplied by reference TRBV28 and TRBJ1-5, is DVKVTQSSRYLVKRTGEKVFLECVQDMDHENMFWYRQDPGLGLRLIYFSYDVKMKEKGDIPEGYSVSREKKERFSLILESASTNQTSMYLCASSFPLNSNQPQHFGDGTRLSIL.

This chain connects TRBV20-1 to TRBJ1-2; D not resolved. V was pared by 0 bases and J by 6 bases, with 11 bases between. This CDR3 spans 13 amino acids. CDR1 and CDR2 from the germline V gene are DFQATT and SNEGSKA (reference sequence). CDR3 in DNA: TGCAGTGCTAGAGATAAGGGTTGTCATGGCTACACCTTC. Protein sequence: CSARDKGCHGYTF.

V and J are TRBV7-8 and TRBJ1-2; D unresolved. The CDR3 has 14 amino acids. V dropped 5 bases and J dropped 2 bases, with 12 bases sitting between them. Germline CDR1 SGHVS, CDR2 FQNEAQ. The CDR3 region has the DNA TGTGCCAGCAGCCTCATTACAGTGAACTATGGCTACACCTTC. Encoded protein: CASSLITVNYGYTF.

V usage is TRBV20-1 and J usage is TRBJ2-1, with a weak D call TRBD1 (6 bases). The end of the DNA is better explained by TRBJ2-7, so the J call may be wrong. Germline V gene sequence: CDR1 DFQATT, CDR2 SNEGSKA (reference sequence). CDR3 length: 13 amino acids. CDR3 sequence (DNA): TGCAGTGCAACAGGGTTGGGGTACAATGAGCAGTACTTC. It is translated as CSATGLGYNEQYF.

The rearrangement links TRBV30 to TRBJ1-5; tentative D call: TRBD1 (5 bases). The V end lost 2 bases, the J end lost 0 bases, and 11 bases lay between the germline ends. This CDR3 contains 15 residues. The germline V gene has CDR1 GTSNPN and CDR2 SVGIG (reference sequence). CDR3 sequence (DNA): TGTGCCTGGAGTAAGGGGACCAATAGCAATCAGCCCCAGCATTTT. Translated, it gives CAWSKGTNSNQPQHF.

This clonotype was seen a few times. The rearrangement uses TRBV6-2 or TRBV6-3 and TRBJ2-5, with 8 bases that match TRBD1. The V and J ends lost 5 bases and 5 bases, in that order; junction bases with no gene match: 10. The CDR3 is 15 amino acids. Germline V CDR1 and CDR2: MNHEY, SVGEGT. This CDR3 is CASSDRGQVLETQYF. In DNA form, the CDR3 reads TGTGCCAGCAGTGACCGGGGACAGGTTTTGGAGACCCAGTACTTC.

The CDR3 DNA reads as TGTGCCAGCAGTTACTGGCGGGACAGCAACACTGAAGCTTTCTTT. It yields the protein CASSYWRDSNTEAFF. This chain connects TRBV6-6 to TRBJ1-1; TRBD1 aligns across 7 bases. The V gene end was trimmed by 1 base and the J gene end by 2 bases; junction bases not matched to a gene: 4. Germline CDR1 reads MNHNY; CDR2 reads SVGAGI (reference sequence). This CDR3 is built from 15 residues.

CDR3 DNA: TGCGCCAGCAGCTACCAGGGGAATCGCGAGACCCAGTACTTC. This codes for CASSYQGNRETQYF. V and J are TRBV4-1 and TRBJ2-5, with D possibly matching TRBD1 (6 bases). The CDR3 is 14 amino acids. Between the trimmed V and J ends, which lost 5 bases and 5 bases, there was a span of 15 bases. The germline V gene has CDR1 MGHRA and CDR2 YSYEKL.

The V gene is TRBV7-2, the J gene TRBJ1-1; possible D gene TRBD1, 6 bases. In germline, CDR1 is SGHTA, CDR2 FQGNSA. V was clipped by 4 bases and J by 7 bases, with 13 bases between them. The CDR3 totals 13 residues. The DNA for the CDR3 is TGTGCCAGCAGCTCCGGACAGACCGTTGAAGCTTTCTTT. Translated: CASSSGQTVEAFF.

The chain recombines TRBV20-1 with TRBJ2-3, with 10 nucleotides matching TRBD2. Germline V lookup: CDR1 DFQATT, CDR2 SNEGSKA (reference sequence). This CDR3 region has 16 residues. V gave up 5 bases and J gave up 2 bases; unmatched junction bases: 10. The CDR3 loop is CSAPSTSGAITDTQYF. The CDR3 DNA reads as TGCAGTGCTCCCTCCACTAGCGGGGCGATCACAGATACGCAGTATTTT.

The chain links TRBV20-1 to TRBJ1-2, with 7 bases lining up with TRBD1. Per the germline V gene, CDR1 is DFQATT and CDR2 is SNEGSKA (reference sequence). This CDR3 region has 14 residues. The V and J ends lost 2 bases and 8 bases, in that order; junction bases with no gene match: 11. This chain's CDR3 is CSARFRSGGRGYTF. The CDR3 coding sequence is TGCAGTGCTAGATTCCGATCAGGGGGAAGGGGCTACACCTTC.

The rearrangement uses TRBV4-1 and TRBJ2-3, with 7 nucleotides matching TRBD1. Germline loops: CDR1 MGHRA, CDR2 YSYEKL. V shed 2 bases, J shed 7 bases, and the junction held 9 bases outside the gene matches. This CDR3 contains 15 residues. CDR3 in amino acids: CASSQPDKQGNTQYF. CDR3 coding DNA: TGCGCCAGCAGCCAACCTGACAAACAGGGGAATACGCAGTATTTT.

The V gene is TRBV7-2, the J gene TRBJ1-3; unclear D gene. V lost 5 bases to trimming and J lost 4 bases, with 21 bases between them. The germline gives CDR1 SGHTA, CDR2 FQGNSA. The length of the CDR3 is 17 residues. DNA for the CDR3: TGTGCCAGCAGCCCACGGCCCTTTTCTGGGTCCGGAAACACCATATATTTT. Translation: CASSPRPFSGSGNTIYF. Filled out from reference TRBV7-2 and TRBJ1-3, the complete variable domain reads GAGVSQSPSNKVTEKGKDVELRCDPISGHTALYWYRQSLGQGLEFLIYFQGNSAPDKSGLPSDRFSAERTGGSVSTLTIQRTQQEDSAVYLCASSPRPFSGSGNTIYFGEGSWLTVV.